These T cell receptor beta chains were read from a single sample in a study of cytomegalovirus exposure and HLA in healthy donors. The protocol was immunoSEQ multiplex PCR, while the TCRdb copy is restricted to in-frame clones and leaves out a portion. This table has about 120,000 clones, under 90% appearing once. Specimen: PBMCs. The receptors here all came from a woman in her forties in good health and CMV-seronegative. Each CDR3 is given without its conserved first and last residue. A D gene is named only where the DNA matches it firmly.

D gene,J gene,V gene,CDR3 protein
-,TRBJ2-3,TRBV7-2,ASSFPYSSATDTQY
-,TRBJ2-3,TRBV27,ASSPYWGADTQY
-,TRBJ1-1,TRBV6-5,ASSRWTENTEAF
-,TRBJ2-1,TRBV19,ASSIYSGNEQF
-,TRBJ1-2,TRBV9,ASSYGGEGYT
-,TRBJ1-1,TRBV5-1,ASSRPGQNTEAF
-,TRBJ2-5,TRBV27,ASSLTSLAFRETQY
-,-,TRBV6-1,ASSALGRSFSYEQY
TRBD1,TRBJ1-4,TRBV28,ASSFDPTGGNEKLF
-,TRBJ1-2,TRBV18,ASSPPNYGYT
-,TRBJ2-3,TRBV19,ASSIGGGGADTQY
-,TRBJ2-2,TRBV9,ASSVLANTGELF
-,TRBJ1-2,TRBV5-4,ASSLGGNYGYT
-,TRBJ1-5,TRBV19,ASSPIGGGNQPQH
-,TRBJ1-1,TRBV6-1,ASSAPKSTEAF
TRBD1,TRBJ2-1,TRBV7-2,ASSNRQGNEQF
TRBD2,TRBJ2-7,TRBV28,ASSYLAGVYEQY
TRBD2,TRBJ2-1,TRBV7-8,ASSWTSGSNEQF
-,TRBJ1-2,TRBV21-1,ASSTPGGQHYGYT
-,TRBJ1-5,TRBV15,ATSRDGGSNQPQH
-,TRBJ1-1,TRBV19,ASSITGARTEAF
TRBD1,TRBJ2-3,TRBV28,ASGDRGIVTDTQY
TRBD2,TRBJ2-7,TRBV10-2,ASSDFGAGDYEQY
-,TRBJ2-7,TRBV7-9,ASSLVGGYEQY
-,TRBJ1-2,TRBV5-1,ASSLAGGPTYGYT
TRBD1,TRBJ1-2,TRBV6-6,ASRGGTGGSVYGYT
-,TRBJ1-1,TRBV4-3,ASSQGTDTEAF
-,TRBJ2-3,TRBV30,AWERDRNTQY
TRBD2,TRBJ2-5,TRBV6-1,ASSVSLAGGQETQY
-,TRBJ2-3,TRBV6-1,ASSERRGKSTDTQY
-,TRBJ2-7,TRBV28,ASSLGGSLRWYEQY